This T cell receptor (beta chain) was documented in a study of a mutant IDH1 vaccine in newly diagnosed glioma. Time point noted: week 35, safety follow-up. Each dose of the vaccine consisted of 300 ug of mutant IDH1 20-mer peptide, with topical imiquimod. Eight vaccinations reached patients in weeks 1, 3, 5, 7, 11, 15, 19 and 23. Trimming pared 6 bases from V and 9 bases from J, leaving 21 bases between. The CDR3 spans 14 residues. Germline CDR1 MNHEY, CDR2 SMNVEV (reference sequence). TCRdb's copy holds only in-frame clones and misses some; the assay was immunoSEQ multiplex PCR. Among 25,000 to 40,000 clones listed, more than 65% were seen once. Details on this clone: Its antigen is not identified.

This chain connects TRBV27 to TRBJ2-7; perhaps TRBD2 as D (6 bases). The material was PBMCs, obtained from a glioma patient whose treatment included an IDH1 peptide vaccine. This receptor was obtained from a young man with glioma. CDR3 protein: CASRPGLPLAAQYF. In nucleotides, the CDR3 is TGTGCCAGCAGACCGGGACTGCCCTTAGCCGCGCAGTACTTC.